A selection of T cell receptor gamma chains follows, all from one sample in a study of Vδ1+ human thymocytes. TCRdb re-called the multiplex PCR reads through CATT. Of 20,000 to 25,000 gamma-chain clones in the sample, approximately 13% are singletons; the top ten hold 1.9%. Sequenced input: Vdelta1+ gamma-delta thymocytes from the thymus. The receptors originated from a child under two years old who had congenital heart surgery. Each CDR3 is given with its conserved first and last residue. Fields, in order: V gene, CDR3 length, CDR3 protein.

TRGV9 14 CALWEVRSDWIKTF
TRGV5 12 CATWDTDWKKLF
TRGV9 12 CALWVSGWIKTF
TRGV9 11 CALWEVFKKLF
TRGV4 15 CATWDLGSSDWIKTF
TRGV9 16 CALWESSLHSYDKKLF
TRGV9 14 CALWEVLRYYKKLF
TRGV9 10 CALWEAKKLF
TRGV9 14 CALWEVVNYYKKLF
TRGV9 13 CALWEPTGYKKLF
TRGV9 16 CALWEEQELGKKIKVF
TRGV2 14 CATWDGPVYYKKLF
TRGV8 13 CATWEDGRQKKLF
TRGV8 13 CATWDQLYYKKLF
TRGV2 14 CATWDGPPGYKKLF
TRGV4 11 CATWNGTKKLF
TRGV2 15 CATWDGAPVYYKKLF
TRGV4 14 CATWNGRGDWIKTF
TRGV8 12 CATWDPHYKKLF
TRGV2 13 CATWDGSYYKKLF
TRGV4 11 CATWETYGKLF
TRGV3 14 CATWDSRLGYKKLF
TRGV2 13 CATWDGPCYKKLF
TRGV3 12 CATWDLDYKKLF
TRGV8 12 CATYTTGWFKIF
TRGV2 14 CATWDGPKGYKKLF
TRGV2 15 CATWTLQGNYYKKLF
TRGV4 12 CATWNCSLKKLF
TRGV2 16 CATWDGPDSSDWIKTF
TRGV2 11 CATWLGRKKLF
TRGV5 13 CATWDIHYYKKLF
TRGV5 14 CATWDRPGYYKKLF
TRGV5 13 CATWDRPDPKKLF
TRGV2 15 CATWDGPFFGGKKLF
TRGV4 12 CATWDANYKKLF
TRGV4 14 CATWNRGSDWIKTF
TRGV5 14 CATWDRPNYYKKLF
TRGV2 13 CATWDVSYYKKLF
TRGV9 10 CALWVYKKLF
TRGV4 14 CATWDGYNYYKKLF
TRGV8 14 CATWDSNSDWIKTF